This record concerns one T cell receptor beta chain sequence. This specimen comes from a study of OX40 agonist ivuxolimab in advanced cancers. The wider study: Across the patients, intravenous ivuxolimab was delivered every 2 weeks at 0.01 to 10 mg/kg. Of mixed ages from about 23 to 79 and averaging about 60 years, the group was about 86% male.

The data were produced by immunoSEQ multiplex PCR, yet TCRdb's version contains in-frame clones alone and is incomplete. Here the sample spans about 58,000 clones, roughly 84% being singletons. The source of this sequence is an adult with an advanced solid tumor such as melanoma, head and neck, liver or kidney cancer. Material: CD4+ or CD8+ T cells sorted from blood, obtained in a trial of the OX40 agonist ivuxolimab.

CDR3: CASRGRGHQETQYF. Here the CDR3 DNA reads TGTGCCAGCAGAGGCAGGGGGCACCAAGAGACCCAGTACTTC. This rearrangement joins TRBV21-1 to TRBJ2-5; the D segment call TRBD1 is taken from the table without a DNA check. TRBV21-1 is a pseudogene locus. This CDR3 spans 14 amino acids.